A selection of T cell receptor beta chains follows, all from one sample in a study of glioma-infiltrating T cells. One entry per CDR3 protein, called by TCRdb with MiXCR from the multiplex PCR reads. The sample includes a few hundred thousand distinct CDR3 sequences, roughly two fifths seen only once; the top ten take more than 10%. The sequenced sample was glioma tissue, nonneoplastic brain tissue, or PBMCs (not recorded which). These receptors were taken from a human donor with low-grade glioma or glioblastoma, undergoing nonglioma brain surgery, or in good health (not recorded which). Each CDR3 is given with its conserved first and last residue. D genes are given only for firm matches. Where a row states a size, it is once, few, many or the class of an expanded clone; other rows omit it.

clone_size j_call d_call v_call cdr3_nt cdr3_aa
- TRBJ2-1 - TRBV20-1 TGCAGTGCCGGGGGCTGGAGGGGGTTTGAGCAGTTCTTC CSAGGWRGFEQFF
- TRBJ2-1 - TRBV4-2 TGTGCCAGCAGCCCCGGACTATTTGAGCAGTTCTTC CASSPGLFEQFF
- TRBJ2-4 - TRBV28 TGTGCCAGCAGTGAAAGGAGGGGGTTTCACAAAAACATTCAGTACTTC CASSERRGFHKNIQYF
- TRBJ2-2 - TRBV4-1 TGCGCCAGCAGCCAAGAGCTTGGAGGGATCGGGGAGCTGTTTTTT CASSQELGGIGELFF
- TRBJ2-5 TRBD2 TRBV20-1 TGCAGTGCTAGTCATTCCCCTCCTAGCGGGAGAATGGATTGGACCCAGTACTTC CSASHSPPSGRMDWTQYF
- TRBJ2-6 - TRBV10-3 TGTGCCATCAGTGACACCTCTGGGGCCAACGTCCTGACTTTC CAISDTSGANVLTF
- TRBJ1-1 - TRBV27 TGTACCAGTAAAGGGGTTAAATCGAGAAGGGACACTGAAGCTTTCTTT CTSKGVKSRRDTEAFF
- TRBJ2-4 - TRBV4-3 TGCGCCAGCAGCCAAGTGTTCGGCCCCAAGGGGAACATTCAGTACTTC CASSQVFGPKGNIQYF
many TRBJ2-1 - TRBV6-5 TGTGCCAGCAGTTATCTAGCAAACAATGAGCAGTTCTTC CASSYLANNEQFF
- TRBJ2-1 - TRBV7-2 TGTGCCAGCAGCCTCGGGGTCTTAGTCCATGAGCAGCTCTTC CASSLGVLVHEQLF
- TRBJ2-3 TRBD1 TRBV27 TGTGCAAACAGCCGAAGGACAGGGTGGACAGATACGCAGTATTTT CANSRRTGWTDTQYF
- TRBJ1-5 - TRBV27 TGTGCCAGCAGTGGAAAGGGGTATAGCAATCAGCCCCAGCATTTT CASSGKGYSNQPQHF
- TRBJ2-1 TRBD1 TRBV20-1 TGCAGGGCAGGGGGGACAGGGATGAATAAGCAGTTCTTC CRAGGTGMNKQFF
- TRBJ1-1 - TRBV6-2/TRBV6-3 TGTGCCAGCAGTACCGGGGACAAGGCTTTCTTT CASSTGDKAFF
- TRBJ2-1 - TRBV4-3 TGCGCCAGCAGCCACCGTCTGGCGGTCGACTACAATGAGCAGTTCTTC CASSHRLAVDYNEQFF
many TRBJ2-7 TRBD2 TRBV27 TGTGCCAGCAGTTTCGCCGGGACTAGCCGCGAGCAGTACTTC CASSFAGTSREQYF
many TRBJ2-1 TRBD1 TRBV28 TGTGCCAGCAAAGTCCCCGGGACAGGGGGCCATGAGCAGTTCTTC CASKVPGTGGHEQFF
- TRBJ1-5 - TRBV20-1 TGCAGTGCTAGCGGCAGACAGTCGAATCAGCCCCAGCATTTT CSASGRQSNQPQHF
- TRBJ2-5 - TRBV6-9 TGTGCCAGCAGATACCTGGACAGAGAGACCCAGTACTTC CASRYLDRETQYF
few TRBJ2-2 TRBD1 TRBV19 TGTGCCAGTAGCGTAAGGGACAGGGTAACGAACACCGGGGAGCTGTTTTTT CASSVRDRVTNTGELFF
- TRBJ2-3 - TRBV5-4 TGTGCCAGCAGCTTGGTGTCTAGGGTTGGCGATACGCAGTCTTTT CASSLVSRVGDTQSF
- TRBJ2-1 TRBD2 TRBV4-1 TGCGCCAGCAGCCAAAGGCTAGCGGGAACGGATGAGCAGTTCTTC CASSQRLAGTDEQFF
many TRBJ2-5 TRBD1 TRBV27 TGTGCCAGCAGTTCCCCCAGGGGGGAGACCCAGTACTTC CASSSPRGETQYF
- TRBJ2-1 - TRBV27 TGTGCCAGCAGTTTAGCAGGTTTCAGCTCCTACAATGAGCGGTTCTTC CASSLAGFSSYNERFF
- TRBJ1-1 - TRBV11-2 TGTGCCAGCATCGCCCGGAAAGCTTTCTTT CASIARKAFF
- TRBJ2-7 - TRBV19 TGTGCCAGTACAAGGGGATACGGCTACGAGCAGTACTTC CASTRGYGYEQYF
- TRBJ1-1 - TRBV12-3/TRBV12-4 TGTGCCAGCAGTTTAGAACAGGGCCAAGAAGCTTTCTTT CASSLEQGQEAFF
many TRBJ1-2 TRBD1 TRBV28 TGTGCCAGCAGTTGGACAGGGGTGTATGGCTACACCTTC CASSWTGVYGYTF
- TRBJ2-3 - TRBV5-1 TGCGCCAGCAGCTTGGGACAAACCACAGATACGCAGTATTTT CASSLGQTTDTQYF
- TRBJ2-2 - TRBV10-3 TGTGCCATCAGTGAGAAGCCGGAGACCGGGGAGCTGTTTTTT CAISEKPETGELFF
- TRBJ2-3 - TRBV7-2 TGTGCCAGCCGAAGACAGGCCAGCACAGATACGCAGTATTTT CASRRQASTDTQYF
few TRBJ2-7 - TRBV20-1 TGCAGTGCTATCGGGACCGACTACGAGCAGTACTTC CSAIGTDYEQYF
few TRBJ2-7 TRBD2 TRBV6-1 TGTGCCAGCAGCCGTACCGGGACTAGTGCCTACGAGCAGTACTTC CASSRTGTSAYEQYF
few TRBJ1-3 - TRBV28 TGTGCCAGCAGTGGAACACTTGGAAACACCATATATTTT CASSGTLGNTIYF
many TRBJ2-7 - TRBV28 TGTGCCAGCAGTTTATACCCAGGGGCGAACGAGCAGTACTTC CASSLYPGANEQYF
once TRBJ1-5 - TRBV19 TGTGCCAGTAGTATAAGAGCCAGAGACCCGAGTCAGCCCCAGCATTTT CASSIRARDPSQPQHF
few TRBJ1-1 - TRBV7-6 TGTGCCAGCAGCGCCCCAGGGTTCAACACTGAAGCTTTCTTT CASSAPGFNTEAFF
few TRBJ2-1 - TRBV7-9 TGTGCCAGCAGCTCCTCAGACCTGAGCTCCTACAATGAGCAGTTCTTC CASSSSDLSSYNEQFF
large TRBJ1-1 - TRBV28 TGTGCCAGCAGTTTCTGGTGGAACACTGAAGCTTTCTTT CASSFWWNTEAFF
few TRBJ1-4 - TRBV28 TGTGCCAGCAGCTCTGGGTGGGAAACTAATGAAAAACTGTTTTTT CASSSGWETNEKLFF
- TRBJ1-5 TRBD1 TRBV15 TGTGCCACCAGCACGAAACCGGGACAGGGGGCTAATAATCAGCCCCAGCATTTT CATSTKPGQGANNQPQHF
few TRBJ1-1 - TRBV7-8 TGTGCCAGCAGCTCCAGCAGGGGCACTGAAGCTTTCTTT CASSSSRGTEAFF
many TRBJ2-7 - TRBV7-2 TGTGCCAGCAGCTTGGGGGAGACAGGACCCTACGAGCAGTACTTC CASSLGETGPYEQYF
- TRBJ2-3 - TRBV2 TGTGCCAGCGGGTTCGCCGGGGACACAGATACGCAGTATTTT CASGFAGDTDTQYF
once TRBJ2-7 - TRBV27 TGTGCCAGCAGCCACTCGACCAGACAGGCTGCCTTTTACGAGCAGTACTTC CASSHSTRQAAFYEQYF
few TRBJ2-3 - TRBV7-9 TGTGCCAGCAGCTCTAGCGAGAGCACAGATACGCAGTATTTT CASSSSESTDTQYF
- TRBJ1-4 TRBD1 TRBV5-1 TGCGCCAGCAGCTGGACGGGGACAGGCGCTAATGAAAAACTGTTTTTT CASSWTGTGANEKLFF
- TRBJ2-7 - TRBV2 TGTGCCAGCAGTGTCCTTTTCTACGAGCAGTACTTC CASSVLFYEQYF
- TRBJ2-3 TRBD1 TRBV11-3 TGTGCCAGCAGCGTGGACAGGGACACAGATATGCAGTATTTT CASSVDRDTDMQYF
- TRBJ2-1 TRBD2 TRBV2 TGTGCCAGCACCTCCCTCCGGGGGGGCAATGAGCAGTTCTTC CASTSLRGGNEQFF
- TRBJ2-1 TRBD2 TRBV20-1 TGCAGTGCTAGGGACGGGAGGGGAGTCAATGAGCAGTTCTTC CSARDGRGVNEQFF
- TRBJ2-2 - TRBV27 TGTGCCAGCAGTTTTAACAGGGACACCGGGGAGCTGTTTTTT CASSFNRDTGELFF
- TRBJ2-1 TRBD1 TRBV6-1 TGTGCCATCAACCCCGGACAGGGATTATACAATGAGCAGTTCTTC CAINPGQGLYNEQFF
few TRBJ2-7 TRBD1 TRBV19 TGTGCCAGTAGCCCCGGACAGGGTTTATACGAGCAGTACTTC CASSPGQGLYEQYF
few TRBJ2-5 TRBD2 TRBV7-9 TGTGCCAGCAGCTTAATGGGTGCGTCGGGAGGGACCCAGTACTTC CASSLMGASGGTQYF
- TRBJ1-1 - TRBV10-3 TGTGCCATCAGGGACAGACGGAACACTGAAGCTTTCTTT CAIRDRRNTEAFF
few TRBJ2-1 - TRBV6-1 TGTGCCAGCAGTTTGGACAATAGGGGGGACTACAATGAGCAGTTCTTC CASSLDNRGDYNEQFF
few TRBJ1-5 - TRBV7-9 TGTGCCAGCAGCTCTGTCCTGGGGCCCCAGCATTTT CASSSVLGPQHF
- TRBJ2-7 - TRBV4-3 TGCGCCAGCAGCCAAGATACCCGATACGAGCAGTACTTC CASSQDTRYEQYF